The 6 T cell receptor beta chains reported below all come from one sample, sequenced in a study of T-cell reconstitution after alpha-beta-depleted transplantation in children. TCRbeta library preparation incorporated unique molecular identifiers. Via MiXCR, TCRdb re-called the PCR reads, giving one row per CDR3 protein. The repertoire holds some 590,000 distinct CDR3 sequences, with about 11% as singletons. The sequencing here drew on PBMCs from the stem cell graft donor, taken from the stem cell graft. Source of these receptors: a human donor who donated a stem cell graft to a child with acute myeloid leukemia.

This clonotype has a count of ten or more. The CDR3 spells CASSPGVAGTGELFF. CDR3 in DNA: TGTGCCAGCTCACCCGGGGTAGCGGGAACCGGGGAGCTGTTTTTT. The J gene is TRBJ2-2, the V gene TRBV12-3 or TRBV12-4; 8 bases align to TRBD2. This CDR3 has 15 residues. With V trimmed by 8 bases and J by 5 bases, 10 bases remained unmatched.

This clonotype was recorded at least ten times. The CDR3 sequence is CSVPTGTGQNEQFF. In nucleotides, the CDR3 is TGCAGCGTTCCTACCGGGACAGGGCAGAATGAGCAGTTCTTC. J is TRBJ2-1 and V is TRBV29-1, with 9 bases matching TRBD1. Germline CDR1 is SQVTM and CDR2 is ANQGSEA. V dropped 5 bases and J dropped 7; count of bases not matched to a gene: 9. The CDR3 consists of 14 residues.

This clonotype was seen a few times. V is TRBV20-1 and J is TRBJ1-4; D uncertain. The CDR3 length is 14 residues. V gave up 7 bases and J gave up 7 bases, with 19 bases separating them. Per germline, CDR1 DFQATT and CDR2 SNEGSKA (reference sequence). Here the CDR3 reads CSVPERARGEKLFF. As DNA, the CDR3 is TGCAGTGTGCCGGAGCGGGCAAGAGGTGAAAAACTGTTTTTT.

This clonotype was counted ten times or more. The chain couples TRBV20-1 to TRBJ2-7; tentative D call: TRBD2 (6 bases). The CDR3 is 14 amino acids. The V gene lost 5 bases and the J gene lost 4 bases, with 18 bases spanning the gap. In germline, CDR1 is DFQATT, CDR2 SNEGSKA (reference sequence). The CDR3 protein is CSARTGERAYEQYF. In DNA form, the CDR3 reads TGCAGTGCTCGTACGGGGGAGAGGGCTTACGAGCAGTACTTC.

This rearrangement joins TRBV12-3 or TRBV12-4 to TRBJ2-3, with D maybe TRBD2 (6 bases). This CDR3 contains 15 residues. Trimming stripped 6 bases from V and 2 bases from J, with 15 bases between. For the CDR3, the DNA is TGTGCCAGCAGGACCGGGACTTTACCCACAGATACGCAGTATTTT. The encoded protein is CASRTGTLPTDTQYF.

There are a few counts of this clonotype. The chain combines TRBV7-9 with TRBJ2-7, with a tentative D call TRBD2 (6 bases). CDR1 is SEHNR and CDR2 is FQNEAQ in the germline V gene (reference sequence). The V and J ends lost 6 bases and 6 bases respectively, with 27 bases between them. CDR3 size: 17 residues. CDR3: CASSFPPPGRGTVEQYF. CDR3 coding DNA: TGTGCCAGCAGTTTTCCCCCTCCGGGACGAGGGACTGTCGAGCAGTACTTC.